The sequence of this TCR beta chain was determined in a study of blood T cell repertoires in COVID-19. Study overall: T cells, B-cell-depleted T cells, or PBMCs supplied cDNA or gDNA.

In terms of age and location, participants ranged from roughly 18 to 90 years and lived in under 30 US areas. Recovery meant two consecutive negative NP/OP PCR tests, professional clearance, or resolved symptoms. There are 19 residues in the CDR3. CDR1 and CDR2 (germline): SEHNR, FQNEAQ (reference sequence). Germline trimming cut 5 bases from V and 2 bases from J; bases unmatched to any gene: 13. The authors' processing: Amplification of reference gene primers provided the estimated nucleated cell counts. Measured with immunoSEQ multiplex PCR; TCRdb has only the in-frame clones, and not every one. V and J calls and clone size are those listed in that table; D and trimming were worked out from the DNA. The sample lists 310,000 or so clones, about 87% occurring once.

The specimen was PBMCs or T cells enriched from blood (not recorded which). V is TRBV7-9 and J is TRBJ1-6, with 9 bases matching TRBD1. This TCR derives from a woman aged 18-35 years who had recovered from COVID-19. The CDR3 sequence is CASSRNAGTGTAYNSPLHF. The DNA for the CDR3 is TGTGCCAGCAGCCGAAACGCCGGGACAGGGACGGCCTATAATTCACCCCTCCACTTT.